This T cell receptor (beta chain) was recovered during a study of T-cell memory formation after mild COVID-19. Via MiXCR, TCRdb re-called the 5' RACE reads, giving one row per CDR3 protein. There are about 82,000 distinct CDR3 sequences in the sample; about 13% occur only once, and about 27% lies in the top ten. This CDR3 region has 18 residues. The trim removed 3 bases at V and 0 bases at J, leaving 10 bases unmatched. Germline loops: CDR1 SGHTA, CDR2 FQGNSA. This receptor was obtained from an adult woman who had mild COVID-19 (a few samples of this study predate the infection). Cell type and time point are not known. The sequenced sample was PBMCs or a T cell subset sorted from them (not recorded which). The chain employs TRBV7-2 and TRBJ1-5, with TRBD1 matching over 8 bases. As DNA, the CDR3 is TGTGCCAGCAGCTTGATAGGACAGGGAGACTATAGCAATCAGCCCCAGCATTTT. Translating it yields CASSLIGQGDYSNQPQHF.